This TCR beta chain originates from a study of OX40 agonist ivuxolimab in advanced cancers. Only in-frame clones appear in the TCRdb table, and some are missing; sequencing was by immunoSEQ multiplex PCR. The sample consists of roughly 44,000 clones, approximately 86% of them appearing once. Study-level points and caveats: Circulating CD4+ and CD8+ T cells showed clonal expansion by week 6 at 0.1 to 3.0 mg/kg.

Per germline, CDR1 MNHEY and CDR2 SVGAGI. V lost 4 bases and J lost 5, with 8 bases in between. The CDR3 spans 12 residues. Worth noting for this clone: The antigen is unknown.

The chain carries TRBV6-5 and TRBJ2-5, with D uncertain. The sample was CD4+ or CD8+ T cells sorted from blood, taken in a trial of the OX40 agonist ivuxolimab. The TCR originated in an adult with an advanced solid tumor such as melanoma, head and neck, liver or kidney cancer. In DNA, the CDR3 is TGTGCCAGCAGTTCCTCCGGGGAGACCCAGTACTTC. This translates into CASSSSGETQYF.